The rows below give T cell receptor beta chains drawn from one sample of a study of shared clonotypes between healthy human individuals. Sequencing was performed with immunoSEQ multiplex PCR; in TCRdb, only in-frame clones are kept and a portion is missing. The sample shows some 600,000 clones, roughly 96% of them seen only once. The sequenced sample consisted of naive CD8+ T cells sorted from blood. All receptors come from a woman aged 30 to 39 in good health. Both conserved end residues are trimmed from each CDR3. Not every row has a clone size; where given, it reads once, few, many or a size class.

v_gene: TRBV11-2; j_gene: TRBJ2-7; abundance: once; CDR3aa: ASSTLGLADDEQY
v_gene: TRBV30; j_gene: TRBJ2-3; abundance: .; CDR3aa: AWSVGGDTQY
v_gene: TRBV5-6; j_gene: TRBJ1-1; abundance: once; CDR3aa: ASSHMGPEAF
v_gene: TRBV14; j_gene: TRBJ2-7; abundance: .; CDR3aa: ASRPMDSYEQY
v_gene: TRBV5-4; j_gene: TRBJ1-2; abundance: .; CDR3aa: ASSKSGSYGYT
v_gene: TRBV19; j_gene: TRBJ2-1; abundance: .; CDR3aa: ASSPLTRDRGRDNEQF
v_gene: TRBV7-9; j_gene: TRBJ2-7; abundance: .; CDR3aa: ASSLDRDEQY
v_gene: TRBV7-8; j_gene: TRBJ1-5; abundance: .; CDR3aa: ASSPSGTEKNQPQH
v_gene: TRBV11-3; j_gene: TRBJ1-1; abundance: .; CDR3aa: ASSKTPLDEAF
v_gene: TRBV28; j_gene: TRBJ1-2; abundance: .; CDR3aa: ASSFYGTGGSANYGYT
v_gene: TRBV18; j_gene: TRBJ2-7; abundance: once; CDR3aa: ASSPGVNYEQY
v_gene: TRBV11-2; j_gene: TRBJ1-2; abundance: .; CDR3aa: ASSLVAGYDYGYT
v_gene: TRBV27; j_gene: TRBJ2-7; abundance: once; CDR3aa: ASSPVSWVERDIYEQY
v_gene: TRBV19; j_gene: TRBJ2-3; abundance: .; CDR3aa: ASSIEHRVWTDTQY
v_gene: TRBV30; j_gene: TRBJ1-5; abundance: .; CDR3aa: AWSRRQGNQPQH
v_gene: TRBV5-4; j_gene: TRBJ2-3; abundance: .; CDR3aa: ASSSVHTQY
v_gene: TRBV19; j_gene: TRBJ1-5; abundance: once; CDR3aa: ASSEGWGNQPQH
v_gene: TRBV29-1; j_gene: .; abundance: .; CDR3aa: SVGPPFWEEGIPYEQY
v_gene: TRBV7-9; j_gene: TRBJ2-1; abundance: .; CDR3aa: ASSTPQGRRNEQF
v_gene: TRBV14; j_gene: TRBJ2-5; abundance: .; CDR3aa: ASSQGVVGGPQETQY
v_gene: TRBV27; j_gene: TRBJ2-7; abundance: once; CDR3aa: ASSNRGPYEQY
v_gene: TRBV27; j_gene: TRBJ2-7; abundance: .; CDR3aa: ASSPTGAGLVEQY
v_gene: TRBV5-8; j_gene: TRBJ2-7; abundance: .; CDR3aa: ASSAIGPVVAYEQY
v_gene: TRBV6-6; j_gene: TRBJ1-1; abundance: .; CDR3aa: ASKRGTGLFTEAF
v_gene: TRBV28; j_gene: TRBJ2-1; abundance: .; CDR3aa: ASSNPGTTHIPYNEQF
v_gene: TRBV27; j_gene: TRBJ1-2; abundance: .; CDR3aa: ASSSLPSPVYGYT
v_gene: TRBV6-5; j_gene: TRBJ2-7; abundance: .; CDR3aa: ASSYLDEQY
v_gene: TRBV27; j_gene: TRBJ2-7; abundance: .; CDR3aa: ASSFGTGYEQY
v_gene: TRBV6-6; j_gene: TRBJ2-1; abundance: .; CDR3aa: ASTPNTGTTTDEQF
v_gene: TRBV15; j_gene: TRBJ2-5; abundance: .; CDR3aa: ATSREWTRDQY
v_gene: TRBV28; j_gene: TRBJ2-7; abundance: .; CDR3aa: ASSPHRQGIEQY
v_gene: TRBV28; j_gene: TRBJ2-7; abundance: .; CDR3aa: ASSLSWLGYEQY
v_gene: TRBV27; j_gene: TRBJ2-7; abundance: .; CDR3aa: ASREGTGHEQY
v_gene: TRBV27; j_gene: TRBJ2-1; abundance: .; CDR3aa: ASRIGGVSYNEQF
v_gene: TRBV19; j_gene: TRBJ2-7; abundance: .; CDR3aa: ASSIAGGSSYEQY
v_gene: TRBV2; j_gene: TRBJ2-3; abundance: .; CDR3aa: ASRPTDTQY
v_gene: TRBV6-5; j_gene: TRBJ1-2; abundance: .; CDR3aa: ASSYSDSSGYGYT
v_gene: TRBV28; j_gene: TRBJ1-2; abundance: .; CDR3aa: ASSGWDRESYGYT
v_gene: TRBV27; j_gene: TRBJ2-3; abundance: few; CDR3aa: ASSEEGQGVTDTQY
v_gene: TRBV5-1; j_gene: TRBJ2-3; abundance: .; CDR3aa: ASSWTGIKSTDTQY
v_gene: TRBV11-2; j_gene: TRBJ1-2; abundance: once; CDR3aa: ASSFRTGDQYGYT
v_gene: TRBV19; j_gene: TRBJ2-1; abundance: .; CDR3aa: ASSILPLAQFGVYNEQF
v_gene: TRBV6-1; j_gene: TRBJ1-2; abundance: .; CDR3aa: ASSLGLSVGYT
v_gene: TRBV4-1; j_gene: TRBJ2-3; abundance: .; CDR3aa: ASSQIWERYPSTDTQY
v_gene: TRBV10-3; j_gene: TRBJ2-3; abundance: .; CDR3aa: AISVKAGGGADTQY
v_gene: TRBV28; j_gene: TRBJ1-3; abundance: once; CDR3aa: ASSTPNRDRGLYYGNTIY
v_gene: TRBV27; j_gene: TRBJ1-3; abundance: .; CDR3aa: ASSLDRGNTIY
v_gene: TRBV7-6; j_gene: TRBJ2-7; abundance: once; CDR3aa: ASSPRDYEQY
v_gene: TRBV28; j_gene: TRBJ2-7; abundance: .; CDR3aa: ASSLTGTGGDEQY
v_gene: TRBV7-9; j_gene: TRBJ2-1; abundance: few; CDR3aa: AGKRTNAYNEQF
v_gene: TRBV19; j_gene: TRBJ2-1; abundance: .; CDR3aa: ASTLSADGDEQF
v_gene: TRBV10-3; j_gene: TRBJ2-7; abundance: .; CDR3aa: ATAEAGSSYEQY
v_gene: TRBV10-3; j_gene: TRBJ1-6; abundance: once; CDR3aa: AISSGLLDNSPLH
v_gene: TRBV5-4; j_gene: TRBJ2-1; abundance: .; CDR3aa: ASSLEASGRVDEQF
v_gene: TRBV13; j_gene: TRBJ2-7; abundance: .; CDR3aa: ASSPNPGTSGRSYEQY
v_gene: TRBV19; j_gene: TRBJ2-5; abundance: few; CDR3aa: ASTKILGVQETQY
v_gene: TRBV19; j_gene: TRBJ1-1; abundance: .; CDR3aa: ASSGRDMNTEAF
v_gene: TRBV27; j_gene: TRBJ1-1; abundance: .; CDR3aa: ASIQGAEAF
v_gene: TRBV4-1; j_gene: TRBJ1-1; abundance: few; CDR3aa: ASSQVPGTGRTEAF